This TCR beta chain is drawn from a study of Graves' ophthalmopathy and Graves' hyperthyroidism. Turning to the study itself: The collection of peripheral blood took place at initial diagnosis, before any treatment. General study results and limits: A model of 13 signatures distinguished ophthalmopathy from stable hyperthyroidism at roughly 87% sensitivity and roughly 80% specificity.

From RNA, the CDR3 regions of TCR beta chains were amplified and sequenced. The workflow started with a first-round RT-PCR run with HTBI primers and then moved on to a second-round multiplex PCR. One entry per CDR3 protein results from TCRdb running MiXCR on the multiplex PCR reads. The repertoire holds 660,000 or so distinct CDR3 sequences, roughly 39% seen once, with over 2.5% in the top ten. This clonotype was seen a handful of times. Its specificity is not known. The diagnostic workup employed clinical symptoms, serum thyroxine, TRAb, thyroid ultrasound and orbital computed tomography. PBMCs originated in 10 ml of fresh peripheral blood. The receptor was isolated from an adult man with Graves' ophthalmopathy. The sample was peripheral blood.

DNA of the CDR3: TGTGCCAGCAGCTTAGCCCCGCGGCAGGGTTTGAATTCACCCCTCCACTTT. Amino acid sequence: CASSLAPRQGLNSPLHF. This chain links TRBV7-2 with TRBJ1-6; D is perhaps TRBD1 (5 bases). CDR1 is SGHTA, CDR2 FQGNSA, per germline. Deletions cut 0 bases from V and 7 bases from J, with 16 bases between. CDR3 size: 17 residues.